These T cell receptor beta chains were read from a single sample in a study of cytomegalovirus exposure and HLA in healthy donors. TCRdb keeps only in-frame clones here, not all; method: immunoSEQ multiplex PCR. The sample shows 150,000 or so clones, about 94% of them seen only once. Sequencing input: PBMCs. The receptors originated from a man aged 18-30 years in good health and CMV-seropositive. Each CDR3 is given with its conserved first and last residue. The size field is filled for only some rows; it gives once, few, many or a size class.

V	size	CDR3
TRBV4-1	-	CASSQTQGGTYEQYF
TRBV7-2	-	CASGSGGARGVETQYF
TRBV2	-	CATTGQGDEQYF
TRBV2	once	CASKRDNNQPQHF
TRBV2	-	CASSEDEGGREQYF
TRBV4-1	-	CASSTAGLAGNSYNEQFF
TRBV7-8	-	CASSVGGEAFF
TRBV18	-	CASSPLALAGQNTGELFF
TRBV11-2	-	CASSLGREGHYEQYF
TRBV28	-	CASSGQGGEQYF
TRBV2	-	CASQPGAGDTEQFF
TRBV19	once	CASSRQGTETQYF
TRBV18	-	CASSPPVARQETQYF
TRBV29-1	-	CSVEDRSYGYTF
TRBV2	few	CATGQGTDTQYF
TRBV2	-	CASSKGAAEETQYF
TRBV11-1	once	CASRKSGTDTQYF
TRBV5-4	once	CASSEIGVEETQYF
TRBV11-2	-	CASSLGYQGIIYEQYF
TRBV5-1	-	CASSLGTYSGRVKEQYF
TRBV2	-	CASSLSQALKVQYF
TRBV5-1	-	CASSPGSHLSYNEQFF
TRBV20-1	-	CSARESYGQFF
TRBV5-1	-	CASSLGGYFF
TRBV2	few	CASSETGSGNTQYF
TRBV6-5	-	CASSKQGAKNIQYF